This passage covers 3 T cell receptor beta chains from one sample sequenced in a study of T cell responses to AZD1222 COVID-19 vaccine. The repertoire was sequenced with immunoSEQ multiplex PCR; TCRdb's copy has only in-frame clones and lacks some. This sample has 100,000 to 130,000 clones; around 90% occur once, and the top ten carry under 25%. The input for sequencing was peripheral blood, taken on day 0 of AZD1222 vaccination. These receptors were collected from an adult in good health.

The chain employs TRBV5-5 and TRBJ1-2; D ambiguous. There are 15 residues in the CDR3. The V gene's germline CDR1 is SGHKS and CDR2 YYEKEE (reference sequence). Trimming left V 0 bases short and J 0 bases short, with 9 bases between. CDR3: CASSLVVRSNYGYTF. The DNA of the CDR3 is TGTGCCAGCAGCTTGGTGGTGCGATCTAACTATGGCTACACCTTC.

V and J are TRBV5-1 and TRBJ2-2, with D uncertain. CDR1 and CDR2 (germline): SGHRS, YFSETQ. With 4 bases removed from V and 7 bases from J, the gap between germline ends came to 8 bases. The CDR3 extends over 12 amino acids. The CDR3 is CASSRVDGELFF. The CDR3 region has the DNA TGCGCCAGCAGCAGGGTTGACGGGGAGCTGTTTTTT.

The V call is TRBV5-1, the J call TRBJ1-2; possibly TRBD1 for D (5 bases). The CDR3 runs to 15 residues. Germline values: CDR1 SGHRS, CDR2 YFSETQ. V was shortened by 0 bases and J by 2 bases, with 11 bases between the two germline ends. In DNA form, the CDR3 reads TGCGCCAGCAGCTTGGAGGGCGGGACCAACTATGGCTACACCTTC. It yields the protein CASSLEGGTNYGYTF.